The text below deals with one T cell receptor (beta chain). Its target is unknown. This specimen comes from a study of cytomegalovirus exposure and HLA in healthy donors. Turning to the study itself: The early release's HLA-typed donors yielded some 85 million unique TCRs. Study outcomes and limitations: Common viral pathogens seemed, in a later analysis, to connect with several of the most significant clusters. In a later analysis, TCR beta V- and J-gene trimming was associated with a missense DCLRE1C variant.

This PCR relied on a set of 60 Vbeta primers and 13 Jbeta primers. Method: immunoSEQ multiplex PCR; TCRdb's copy keeps in-frame clones and lacks some. This table holds about 140,000 clones, around 80% found once. Deletions cut 0 bases from V and 6 bases from J, with 18 bases between. In germline, CDR1 is MGHRA, CDR2 YSYEKL. The CDR3 covers 16 residues. This chain connects TRBV4-1 to TRBJ2-7; a weak D match, TRBD2 (6 bases). The TCR originated in a man aged 35-49 years in good health and CMV-seropositive. Sequenced sample: PBMCs. The CDR3 loop reads CASSQDLAVRGGEQYF. The CDR3 DNA reads as TGCGCCAGCAGCCAAGATTTAGCGGTTCGAGGTGGCGAGCAGTACTTC.